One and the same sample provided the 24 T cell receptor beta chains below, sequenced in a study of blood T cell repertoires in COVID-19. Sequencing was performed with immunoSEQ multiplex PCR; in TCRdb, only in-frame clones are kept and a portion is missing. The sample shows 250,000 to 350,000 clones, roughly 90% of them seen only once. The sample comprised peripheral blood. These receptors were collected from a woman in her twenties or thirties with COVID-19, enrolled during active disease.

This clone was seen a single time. CDR3 amino acids: CASSPLGSGSSYEQYF. CDR3 nucleotide sequence: TGTGCCAGCTCACCACTGGGCAGCGGGAGCTCCTACGAGCAGTACTTC. The V and J genes are TRBV18 and TRBJ2-7, with TRBD2 matching over 8 bases. The CDR3 is 16 residues long. Germline V gives CDR1 KGHSH, CDR2 LQKENI. V lost 1 base and J lost 0; bases outside the gene matches: 5. The whole variable domain, filled in from reference TRBV18 and TRBJ2-7, reads NAGVMQNPRHLVRRRGQEARLRCSPMKGHSHVYWYRQLPEEGLKFMVYLQKENIIDESGMPKERFSAEFPKEGPSILRIQQVVRGDSAAYFCASSPLGSGSSYEQYFGPGTRLTVT.

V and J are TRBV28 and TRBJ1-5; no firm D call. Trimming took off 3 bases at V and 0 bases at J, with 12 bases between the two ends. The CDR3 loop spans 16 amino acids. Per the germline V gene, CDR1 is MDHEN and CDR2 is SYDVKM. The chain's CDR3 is CASSLPGAISNQPQHF. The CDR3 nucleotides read TGTGCCAGCAGTTTGCCGGGAGCTATTAGCAATCAGCCCCAGCATTTT.

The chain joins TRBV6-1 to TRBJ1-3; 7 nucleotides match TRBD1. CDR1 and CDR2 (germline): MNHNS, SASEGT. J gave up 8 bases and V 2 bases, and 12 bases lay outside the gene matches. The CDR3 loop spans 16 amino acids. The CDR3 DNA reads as TGTGCCAGCAGTGAACCGATCATGACAGGGAAGGACACCATATATTTT. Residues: CASSEPIMTGKDTIYF.

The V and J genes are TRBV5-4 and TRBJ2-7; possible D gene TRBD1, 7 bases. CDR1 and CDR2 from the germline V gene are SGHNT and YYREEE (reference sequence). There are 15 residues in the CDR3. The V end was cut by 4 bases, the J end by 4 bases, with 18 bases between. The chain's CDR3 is CASSDQGVGGYEQYF. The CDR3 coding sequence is TGTGCCAGCAGCGACCAGGGGGTCGGGGGATACGAGCAGTACTTC.

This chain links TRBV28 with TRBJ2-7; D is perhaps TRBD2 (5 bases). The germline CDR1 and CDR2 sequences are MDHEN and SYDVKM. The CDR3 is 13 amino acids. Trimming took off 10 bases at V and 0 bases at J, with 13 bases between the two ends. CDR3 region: CATRARGSYEQYF. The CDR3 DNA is TGTGCCACCCGGGCCCGGGGCTCCTACGAGCAGTACTTC. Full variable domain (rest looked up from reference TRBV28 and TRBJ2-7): DVKVTQSSRYLVKRTGEKVFLECVQDMDHENMFWYRQDPGLGLRLIYFSYDVKMKEKGDIPEGYSVSREKKERFSLILESASTNQTSMYLCATRARGSYEQYFGPGTRLTVT.

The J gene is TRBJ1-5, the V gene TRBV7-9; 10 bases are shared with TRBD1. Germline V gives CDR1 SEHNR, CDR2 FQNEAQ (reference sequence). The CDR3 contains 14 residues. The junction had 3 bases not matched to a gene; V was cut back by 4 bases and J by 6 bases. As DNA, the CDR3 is TGTGCCAGCAGCTCGGGACAGGGGATTCAGCCCCAGCATTTT. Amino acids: CASSSGQGIQPQHF.

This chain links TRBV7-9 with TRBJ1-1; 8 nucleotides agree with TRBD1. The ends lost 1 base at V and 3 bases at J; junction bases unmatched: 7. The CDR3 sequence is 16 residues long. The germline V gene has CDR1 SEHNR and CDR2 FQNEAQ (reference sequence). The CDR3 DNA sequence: TGTGCCAGCAGCTTAGGGGCCTGGACAGGGTACACTGAAGCTTTCTTT. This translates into CASSLGAWTGYTEAFF. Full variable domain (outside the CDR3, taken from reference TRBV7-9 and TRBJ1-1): DTGVSQNPRHKITKRGQNVTFRCDPISEHNRLYWYRQTLGQGPEFLTYFQNEAQLEKSRLLSDRFSAERPKGSFSTLEIQRTEQGDSAMYLCASSLGAWTGYTEAFFGQGTRLTVV.

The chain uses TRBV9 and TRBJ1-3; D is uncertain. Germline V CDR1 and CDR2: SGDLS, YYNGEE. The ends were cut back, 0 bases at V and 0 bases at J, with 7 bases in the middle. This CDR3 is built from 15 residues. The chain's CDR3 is CASSVASVSGNTIYF. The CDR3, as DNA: TGTGCCAGCAGCGTAGCGTCGGTCTCTGGAAACACCATATATTTT.

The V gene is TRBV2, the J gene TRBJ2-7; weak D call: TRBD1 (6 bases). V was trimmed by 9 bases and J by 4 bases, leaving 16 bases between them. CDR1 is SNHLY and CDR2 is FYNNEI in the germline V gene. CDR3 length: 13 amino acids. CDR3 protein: CASASAGEYEQYF. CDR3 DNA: TGTGCCAGTGCCTCGGCAGGGGAGTACGAGCAGTACTTC.

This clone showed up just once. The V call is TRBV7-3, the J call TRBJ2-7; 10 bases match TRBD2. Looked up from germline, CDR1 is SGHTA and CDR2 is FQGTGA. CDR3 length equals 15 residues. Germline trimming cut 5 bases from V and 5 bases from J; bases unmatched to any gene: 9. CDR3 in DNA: TGTGCCAGCAGCCTCCGGCTAGCGGGAGCCCACGAGCAGTACTTC. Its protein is CASSLRLAGAHEQYF.

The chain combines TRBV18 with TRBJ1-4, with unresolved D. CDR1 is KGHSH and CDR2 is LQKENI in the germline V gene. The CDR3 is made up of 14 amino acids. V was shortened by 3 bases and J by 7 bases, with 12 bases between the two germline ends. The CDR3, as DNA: TGTGCCAGCTCACCGGTGAGGGCACGTGAAAAACTGTTTTTT. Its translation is CASSPVRAREKLFF.

This CDR3 reads CGGGSPLEQYF. CDR3 nucleotide sequence: TGCGGGGGAGGGAGCCCCCTCGAGCAGTACTTC. The V and J genes are TRBV20-1 and TRBJ2-7, with 7 bases aligning to TRBD2. Germline CDR1 reads DFQATT; CDR2 reads SNEGSKA (reference sequence). The CDR3 spans 11 residues.

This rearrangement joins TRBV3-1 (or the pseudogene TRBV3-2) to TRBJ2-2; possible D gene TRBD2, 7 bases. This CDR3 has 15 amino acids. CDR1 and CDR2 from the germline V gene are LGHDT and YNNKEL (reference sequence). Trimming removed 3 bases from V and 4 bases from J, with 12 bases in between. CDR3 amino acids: CASSQGGARTGELFF. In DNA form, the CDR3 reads TGTGCCAGCAGCCAGGGGGGGGCGCGCACCGGGGAGCTGTTTTTT.

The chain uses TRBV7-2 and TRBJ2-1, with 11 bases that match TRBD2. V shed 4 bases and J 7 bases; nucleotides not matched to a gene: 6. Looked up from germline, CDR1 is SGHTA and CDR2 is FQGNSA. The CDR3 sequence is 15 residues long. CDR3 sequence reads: CASSYSGRAQNEQFF. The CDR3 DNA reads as TGTGCCAGCAGCTATAGCGGGAGGGCCCAAAATGAGCAGTTCTTC.

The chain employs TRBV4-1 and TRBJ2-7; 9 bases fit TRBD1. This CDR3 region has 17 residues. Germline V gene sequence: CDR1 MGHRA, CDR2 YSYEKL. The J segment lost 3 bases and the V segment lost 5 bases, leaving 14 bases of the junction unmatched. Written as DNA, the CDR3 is TGCGCCAGCAGCAACTCCGTGACCGGGACAGGGATCTACGAGCAGTACTTC. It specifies CASSNSVTGTGIYEQYF.

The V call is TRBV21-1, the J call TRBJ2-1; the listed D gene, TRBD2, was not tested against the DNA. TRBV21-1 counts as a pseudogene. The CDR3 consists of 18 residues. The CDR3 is CASSKGGLAGVIDNEQFF. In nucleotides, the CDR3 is TGTGCCAGCAGCAAAGGGGGCCTAGCGGGAGTTATCGACAATGAGCAGTTCTTC.

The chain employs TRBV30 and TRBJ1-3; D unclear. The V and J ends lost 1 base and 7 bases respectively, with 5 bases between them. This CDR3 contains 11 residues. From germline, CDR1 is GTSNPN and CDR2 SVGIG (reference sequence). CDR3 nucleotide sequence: TGTGCCTGGAGTGCAGCGAACACCATATATTTT. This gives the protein CAWSAANTIYF.

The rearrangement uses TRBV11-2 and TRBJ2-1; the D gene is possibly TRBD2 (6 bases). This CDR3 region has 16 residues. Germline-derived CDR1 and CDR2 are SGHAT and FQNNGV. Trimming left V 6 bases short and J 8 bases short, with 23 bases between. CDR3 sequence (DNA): TGTGCCAGCAGTCTCGGAACGGCGGGAACGATCGATGAGCAGTTCTTC. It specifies CASSLGTAGTIDEQFF.

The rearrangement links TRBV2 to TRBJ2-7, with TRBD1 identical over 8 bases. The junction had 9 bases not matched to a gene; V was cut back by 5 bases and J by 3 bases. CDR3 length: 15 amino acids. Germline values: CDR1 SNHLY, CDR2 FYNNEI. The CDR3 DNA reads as TGTGCCAGCAGTACCCGACAGGGGTTCTTCTACGAGCAGTACTTC. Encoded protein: CASSTRQGFFYEQYF.

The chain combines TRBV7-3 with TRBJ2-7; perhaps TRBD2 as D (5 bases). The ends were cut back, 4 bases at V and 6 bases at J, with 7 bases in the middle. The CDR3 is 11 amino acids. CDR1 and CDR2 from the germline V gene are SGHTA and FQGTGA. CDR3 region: CASSSGVEQYF. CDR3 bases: TGTGCCAGCAGCTCCGGGGTCGAGCAGTACTTC.

CDR3 sequence (DNA): TGTGCCAGCAGTTTATCTCCGGGACAGGAAAAACTGTTTTTT. Protein product: CASSLSPGQEKLFF. The J gene is TRBJ1-4, the V gene TRBV28; 7 nucleotides line up with TRBD1. Losses at the gene ends were 1 base for V and 8 bases for J; bases not matched to a gene: 4. The CDR3 has 14 amino acids. Looked up from germline, CDR1 is MDHEN and CDR2 is SYDVKM.

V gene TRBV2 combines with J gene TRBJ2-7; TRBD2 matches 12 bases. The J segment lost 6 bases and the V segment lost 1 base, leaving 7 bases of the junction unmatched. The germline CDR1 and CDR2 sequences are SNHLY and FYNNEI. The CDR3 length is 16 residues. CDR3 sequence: CASSEEASGRVGEQYF. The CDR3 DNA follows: TGTGCCAGCAGTGAAGAGGCTAGCGGGAGGGTAGGCGAGCAGTACTTC.

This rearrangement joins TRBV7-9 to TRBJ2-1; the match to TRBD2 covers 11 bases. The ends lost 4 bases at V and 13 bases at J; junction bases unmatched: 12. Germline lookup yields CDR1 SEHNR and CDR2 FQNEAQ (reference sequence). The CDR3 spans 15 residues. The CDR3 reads CASSSPGLAGGPQFF. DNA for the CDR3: TGTGCCAGCAGCTCCCCCGGGCTAGCGGGAGGACCACAGTTCTTC.

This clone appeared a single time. CDR3: CASSPPSLNTEAFF. CDR3 bases: TGTGCCAGCTCACCACCCTCCTTGAACACTGAAGCTTTCTTT. The V call is TRBV18, the J call TRBJ1-1; D gene ambiguous. The CDR3 sequence is 14 residues long. With 0 bases removed from V and 0 bases from J, the gap between germline ends came to 5 bases. Germline V CDR1 and CDR2: KGHSH, LQKENI.